Below, 5 T cell receptor beta chains from the same sample are listed, as sequenced in a study of cytomegalovirus exposure and HLA in healthy donors. TCRdb keeps only in-frame clones here, not all; method: immunoSEQ multiplex PCR. The sample consists of about 58,000 clones, roughly 90% of them appearing once. Source material: PBMCs. The receptors come from a man aged 18 to 29 in good health and CMV-seronegative.

The rearrangement uses TRBV13 and TRBJ2-3, with 14 bases aligning to TRBD2. V was clipped by 4 bases and J by 4 bases; unmatched bases: 16. Germline assignment: CDR1 PRHDT and CDR2 FYEKMQ (reference sequence). The CDR3 has 20 amino acids. The CDR3 region is CASSSTSPTSGREVSDTQYF. The CDR3, as DNA: TGTGCCAGCAGCTCGACCAGTCCGACTAGCGGGAGGGAGGTATCAGATACGCAGTATTTT.

The sample holds a few counts of this clone. V and J are TRBV4-1 and TRBJ2-1; 7 nucleotides line up with TRBD1. V lost 0 bases and J lost 12; bases outside the gene matches: 2. The CDR3 totals 12 residues. Germline loops: CDR1 MGHRA, CDR2 YSYEKL. CDR3 residues: CASSQENRGQFF. CDR3 nucleotide sequence: TGCGCCAGCAGCCAAGAGAACAGGGGGCAGTTCTTC.

The J gene is TRBJ2-2, the V gene TRBV10-3; no clear D gene. This CDR3 contains 13 residues. V shed 7 bases and J shed 3 bases, with 9 bases lying between them. Germline V gene data show CDR1 as ENHRY and CDR2 as SYGVKD. Here the CDR3 reads CAITVRDTGELFF. DNA for the CDR3: TGTGCCATCACAGTCCGGGACACCGGGGAGCTGTTTTTT.

The chain uses TRBV6-5 and TRBJ1-1; D unclear. The V gene lost 2 bases and the J gene lost 1 base, with 5 bases spanning the gap. The CDR3 runs to 13 residues. Looked up from germline, CDR1 is MNHEY and CDR2 is SVGAGI. CDR3 bases: TGTGCCAGCAGTTACCCGGGGAACACTGAAGCTTTCTTT. It is translated as CASSYPGNTEAFF.

The CDR3 nucleotides are TGTGCCAGCAGCCCTCAGGGGGCTCGGGAAAAACTGTTTTTT. Amino acids: CASSPQGAREKLFF. The chain is built from TRBV11-3 and TRBJ1-4; 8 positions match TRBD1. V dropped 5 bases and J dropped 8; count of bases not matched to a gene: 7. The CDR3 has 14 residues. From germline, CDR1 is SGHNT and CDR2 YENEEA.